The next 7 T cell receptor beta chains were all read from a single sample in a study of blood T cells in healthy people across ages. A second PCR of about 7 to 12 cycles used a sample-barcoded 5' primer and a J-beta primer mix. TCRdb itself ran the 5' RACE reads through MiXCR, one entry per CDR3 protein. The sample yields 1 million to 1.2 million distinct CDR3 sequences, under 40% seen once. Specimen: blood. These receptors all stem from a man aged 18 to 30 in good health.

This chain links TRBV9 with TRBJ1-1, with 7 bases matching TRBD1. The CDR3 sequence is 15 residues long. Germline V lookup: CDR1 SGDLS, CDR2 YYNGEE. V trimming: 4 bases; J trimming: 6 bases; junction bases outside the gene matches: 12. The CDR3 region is CASSSQGGPDPEAFF. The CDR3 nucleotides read TGTGCCAGCAGCTCCCAGGGGGGGCCAGACCCTGAAGCTTTCTTT.

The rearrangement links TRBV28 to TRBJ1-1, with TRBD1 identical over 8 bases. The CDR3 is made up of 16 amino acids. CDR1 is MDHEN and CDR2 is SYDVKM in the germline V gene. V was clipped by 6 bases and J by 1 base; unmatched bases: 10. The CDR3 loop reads CASRRGQGAKNTEAFF. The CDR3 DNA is TGTGCCAGCAGGCGGGGGCAGGGGGCTAAGAACACTGAAGCTTTCTTT.

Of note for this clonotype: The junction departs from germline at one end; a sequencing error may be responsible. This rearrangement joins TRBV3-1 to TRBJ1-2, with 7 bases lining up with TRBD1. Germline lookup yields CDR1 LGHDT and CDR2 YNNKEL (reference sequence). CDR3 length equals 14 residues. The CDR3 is CAGSQVKGTAGYTF. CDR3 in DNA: TGTGCCGGCAGCCAAGTAAAAGGGACAGCTGGCTACACCTTC.

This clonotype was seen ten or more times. The CDR3 region is CSVGLASYNEQFF. As DNA, the CDR3 is TGCAGCGTTGGGCTAGCTAGCTACAATGAGCAGTTCTTC. J is TRBJ2-1 and V is TRBV29-1; tentative D call: TRBD2 (5 bases). The CDR3 is 13 residues long. CDR1 is SQVTM, CDR2 ANQGSEA, per germline. V was shortened by 4 bases and J by 3 bases, with 10 bases between the two germline ends.

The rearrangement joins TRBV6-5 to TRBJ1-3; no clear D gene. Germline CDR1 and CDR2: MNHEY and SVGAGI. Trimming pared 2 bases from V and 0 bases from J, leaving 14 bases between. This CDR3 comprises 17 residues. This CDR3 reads CASSYNSHGDSGNTIYF. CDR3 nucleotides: TGTGCCAGCAGTTACAATTCTCACGGGGACTCTGGAAACACCATATATTTT.

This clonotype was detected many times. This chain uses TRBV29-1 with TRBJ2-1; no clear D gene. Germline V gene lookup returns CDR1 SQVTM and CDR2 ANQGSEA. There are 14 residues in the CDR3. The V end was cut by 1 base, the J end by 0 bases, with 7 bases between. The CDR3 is CSVEGPFSYNEQFF. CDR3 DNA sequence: TGCAGCGTTGAAGGACCATTCTCCTACAATGAGCAGTTCTTC.

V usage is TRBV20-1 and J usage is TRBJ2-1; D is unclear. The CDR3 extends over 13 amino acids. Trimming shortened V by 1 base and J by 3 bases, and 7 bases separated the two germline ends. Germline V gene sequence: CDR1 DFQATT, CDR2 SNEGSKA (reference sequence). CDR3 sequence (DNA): TGCAGTGCTAGAGTTGATAGCTACAATGAGCAGTTCTTC. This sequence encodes CSARVDSYNEQFF.